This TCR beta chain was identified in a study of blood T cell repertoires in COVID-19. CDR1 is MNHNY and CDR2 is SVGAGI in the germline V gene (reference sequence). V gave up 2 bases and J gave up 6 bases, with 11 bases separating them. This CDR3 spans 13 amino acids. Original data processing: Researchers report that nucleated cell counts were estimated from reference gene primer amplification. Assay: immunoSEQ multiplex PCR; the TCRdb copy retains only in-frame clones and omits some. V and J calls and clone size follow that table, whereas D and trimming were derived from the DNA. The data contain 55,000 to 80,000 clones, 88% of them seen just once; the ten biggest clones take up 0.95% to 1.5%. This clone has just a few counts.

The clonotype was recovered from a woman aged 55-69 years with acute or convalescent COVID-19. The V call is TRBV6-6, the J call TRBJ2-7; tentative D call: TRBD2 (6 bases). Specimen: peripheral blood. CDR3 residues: CASSYADGSEQYV. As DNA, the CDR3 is TGTGCCAGCAGTTACGCCGACGGGAGCGAGCAGTACGTC.